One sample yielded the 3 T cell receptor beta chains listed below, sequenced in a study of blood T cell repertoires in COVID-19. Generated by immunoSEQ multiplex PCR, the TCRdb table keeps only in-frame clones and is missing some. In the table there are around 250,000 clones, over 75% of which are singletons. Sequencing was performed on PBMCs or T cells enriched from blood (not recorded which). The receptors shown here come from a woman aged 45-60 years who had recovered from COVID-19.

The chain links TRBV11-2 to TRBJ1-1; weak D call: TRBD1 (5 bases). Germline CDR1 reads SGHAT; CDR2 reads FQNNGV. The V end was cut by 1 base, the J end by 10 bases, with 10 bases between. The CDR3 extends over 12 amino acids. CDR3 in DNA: TGTGCCAGCAGCTTAGGGGGCTCCGCAGCTTTCTTT. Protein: CASSLGGSAAFF.

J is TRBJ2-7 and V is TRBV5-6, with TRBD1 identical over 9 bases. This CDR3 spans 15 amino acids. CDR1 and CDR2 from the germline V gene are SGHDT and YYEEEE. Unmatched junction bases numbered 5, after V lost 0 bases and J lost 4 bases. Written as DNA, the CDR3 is TGTGCCAGCAGCTTGGCGGGGACAGGGAGGTACGAGCAGTACTTC. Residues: CASSLAGTGRYEQYF.

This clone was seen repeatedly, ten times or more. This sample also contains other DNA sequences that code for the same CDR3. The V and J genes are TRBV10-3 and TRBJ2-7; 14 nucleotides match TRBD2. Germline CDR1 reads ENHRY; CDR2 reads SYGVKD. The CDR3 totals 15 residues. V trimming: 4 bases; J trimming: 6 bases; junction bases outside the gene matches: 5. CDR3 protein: CAISATSGRVAEQYF. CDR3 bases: TGTGCCATCAGTGCGACTAGCGGGAGGGTAGCCGAGCAGTACTTC.